This TCR beta chain emerged from a study of molecular identifiers for immune sequencing clone quantification. General study results and limits: Jurkat TCR RNA from one cell was spiked into one million naive cells, and it was reportedly detectable there.

TCRdb reprocessed the PCR reads with MiXCR, giving one entry per CDR3 protein. The table lists just under 65,000 distinct CDR3 sequences, around 20% of them singletons. Germline V CDR1 and CDR2: SGHVS, FNYEAQ. The CDR3 length is 16 residues. The V and J ends lost 5 bases and 0 bases, in that order; junction bases with no gene match: 6. This clonotype was recorded many times. What it binds is unknown. This receptor was taken from a human donor in good health. Some libraries in this study had Jurkat cell RNA spiked in. The sample taken for sequencing was naive CD8+ T cells from blood, with Jurkat cell RNA spiked in. Subset reported: FACS-sorted CD8+CD4-CCR7+CD45RA+ naive T cells. The chain couples TRBV7-6 to TRBJ2-3; 9 bases are a match to TRBD1. The CDR3 sequence is CASSAPGQGSTDTQYF. In nucleotides, the CDR3 is TGTGCCAGCAGCGCCCCCGGACAGGGGAGCACAGATACGCAGTATTTT.